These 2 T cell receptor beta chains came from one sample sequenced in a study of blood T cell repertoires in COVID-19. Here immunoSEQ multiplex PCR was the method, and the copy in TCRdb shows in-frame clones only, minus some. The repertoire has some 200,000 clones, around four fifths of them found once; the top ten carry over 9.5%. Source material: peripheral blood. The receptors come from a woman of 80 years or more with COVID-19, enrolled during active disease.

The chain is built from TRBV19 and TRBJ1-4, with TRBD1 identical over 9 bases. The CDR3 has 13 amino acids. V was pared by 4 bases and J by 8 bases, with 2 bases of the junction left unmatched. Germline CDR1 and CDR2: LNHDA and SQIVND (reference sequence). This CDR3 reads CASSNRGQEKLFF. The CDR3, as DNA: TGTGCCAGTAGTAACAGGGGGCAAGAAAAACTGTTTTTT.

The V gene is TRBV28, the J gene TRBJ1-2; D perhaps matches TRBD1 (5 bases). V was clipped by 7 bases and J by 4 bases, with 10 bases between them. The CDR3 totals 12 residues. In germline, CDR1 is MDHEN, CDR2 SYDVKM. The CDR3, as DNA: TGTGCCAGCACCCAGGGTGGCTATGGCTACACCTTC. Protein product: CASTQGGYGYTF.